The 22 T cell receptor beta chains below were found in one sample sequenced in a study of shared clonotypes between healthy human individuals. Libraries were prepared by immunoSEQ multiplex PCR; TCRdb keeps only in-frame clonotypes and omits some of them. There are about 1.9 million clones in the sample; roughly 93% occur only once, and around 1.8% lies in the top ten. Terminally differentiated effector memory CD45RA+ cells were left out of the naive CD8 fraction, which was CD45RO-negative and positively selected for CCR7. What was sequenced was naive CD8+ T cells from PBMCs. The receptors stem from a man aged 18 to 30 in good health. Some clones in this sample may be carry-over from other donors' samples.

The chain combines TRBV7-9 with TRBJ1-4, with D possibly TRBD1 on 5 matching bases. Germline V gene data show CDR1 as SEHNR and CDR2 as FQNEAQ (reference sequence). The CDR3 runs to 17 residues. V shed 4 bases and J shed 2 bases, with 17 bases lying between them. CDR3 loop: CASSYNLVGDTNEKLFF. The CDR3 coding sequence is TGTGCCAGCAGCTATAATCTCGTGGGGGATACTAATGAAAAACTGTTTTTT.

The chain has TRBV15 and TRBJ2-5; the D gene is possibly TRBD1 (6 bases). The germline V and J ends were trimmed by 0 bases and 4 bases, with 15 bases remaining between them. Per the germline V gene, CDR1 is LNHNV and CDR2 is YYDKDF (reference sequence). CDR3 length: 16 residues. The CDR3 region has the DNA TGTGCCACCAGCAGAGAAAGGACAGATCCTCGAGAGACCCAGTACTTC. Translating gives CATSRERTDPRETQYF.

The chain employs TRBV27 and TRBJ2-7; D perhaps matches TRBD2 (5 bases). Trimming cost V 4 bases and J 2 bases, with 24 bases left between them. The CDR3 covers 18 residues. Germline V gene lookup returns CDR1 MNHEY and CDR2 SMNVEV (reference sequence). CDR3 in DNA: TGTGCCAGCAGTTATTACCCGACCCCCCCGGACGGGACCTACGAGCAGTACTTC. Protein: CASSYYPTPPDGTYEQYF.

The CDR3 nucleotides read TGTGCCAGCAGCCCCCTGGGCACTGAAGCTTTCTTT. Encoded protein: CASSPLGTEAFF. The rearrangement links TRBV6-6 to TRBJ1-1; the D is unclear. Germline loops: CDR1 MNHNY, CDR2 SVGAGI (reference sequence). This CDR3 is built from 12 residues. The ends were cut back, 6 bases at V and 4 bases at J, with 9 bases in the middle.

In DNA form, the CDR3 reads TGCAGCGTTGAGGGCCAGGGGGGCTATGGCTACACCTTC. Its protein is CSVEGQGGYGYTF. V gene TRBV29-1 combines with J gene TRBJ1-2, with 7 bases matching TRBD1. V was clipped by 3 bases and J by 4 bases; unmatched bases: 5. The CDR3 extends over 13 amino acids. CDR1 and CDR2 from the germline V gene are SQVTM and ANQGSEA. Drawing the rest from reference TRBV29-1 and TRBJ1-2, the complete variable domain is SAVISQKPSRDICQRGTSLTIQCQVDSQVTMMFWYRQQPGQSLTLIATANQGSEATYESGFVIDKFPISRPNLTFSTLTVSNMSPEDSSIYLCSVEGQGGYGYTFGSGTRLTVV.

The chain combines TRBV7-9 with TRBJ2-7, with D perhaps given as TRBD1 or TRBD2 (5 bases each). Trimming took 4 bases from V and 3 from J, leaving 16 bases between them. Per germline, CDR1 SEHNR and CDR2 FQNEAQ (reference sequence). This CDR3 has 15 residues. The DNA for the CDR3 is TGTGCCAGCAGCTCCCCCCCGGGGACCGACTACGAGCAGTACTTC. Protein product: CASSSPPGTDYEQYF.

The V and J genes are TRBV5-6 and TRBJ1-4, with no clear D. The V gene's germline CDR1 is SGHDT and CDR2 YYEEEE. Deletions cut 0 bases from V and 8 bases from J, with 14 bases between. This CDR3 region has 15 residues. The CDR3 reads CASSLGVSPREKLFF. CDR3 in DNA: TGTGCCAGCAGCTTGGGGGTCTCCCCTAGGGAAAAACTGTTTTTT.

This chain links TRBV7-9 with TRBJ2-3; D call uncertain. The germline gives CDR1 SEHNR, CDR2 FQNEAQ (reference sequence). The CDR3 extends over 12 amino acids. V lost 3 bases, J lost 4 bases, and 5 bases lay in between. The CDR3, as DNA: TGTGCCAGCAGCTTTAAATCAGATACGCAGTATTTT. Amino acid sequence: CASSFKSDTQYF. The full variable domain, rest sourced from reference TRBV7-9 and TRBJ2-3, is DTGVSQNPRHKITKRGQNVTFRCDPISEHNRLYWYRQTLGQGPEFLTYFQNEAQLEKSRLLSDRFSAERPKGSFSTLEIQRTEQGDSAMYLCASSFKSDTQYFGPGTRLTVL.

This clone was seen just once. The V and J genes are TRBV7-9 and TRBJ2-1; D possibly uses TRBD1 or TRBD2 (5 bases each). Trimming stripped 10 bases from V and 8 bases from J, with 24 bases between. Germline V gene sequence: CDR1 SEHNR, CDR2 FQNEAQ (reference sequence). The CDR3 length is 15 residues. The DNA for the CDR3 is TGTGCCACCTCGGCGTGGGACCAACAAGGGCATGAGCAGTTCTTC. Its protein product is CATSAWDQQGHEQFF.

The rearrangement links TRBV28 to TRBJ2-1; a possible D gene is TRBD1 (6 bases). Trimming took 3 bases from V and 6 from J, leaving 9 bases between them. The CDR3 has 13 residues. Germline assignment: CDR1 MDHEN and CDR2 SYDVKM. The CDR3 loop reads CASSFLQGNEQFF. Written as DNA, the CDR3 is TGTGCCAGCAGTTTCTTACAGGGCAATGAGCAGTTCTTC.

The V call is TRBV4-3, the J call TRBJ2-3; 12 bases align to TRBD2. With 0 bases clipped from V and 1 base from J, the junction kept 5 bases outside the gene matches. The germline CDR1 and CDR2 sequences are LGHNA and YSLEER. The CDR3 consists of 18 residues. In DNA, the CDR3 is TGCGCCAGCAGCCAAGATGCGGGACTAGCGGGCCGCACAGATACGCAGTATTTT. Its protein product is CASSQDAGLAGRTDTQYF.

The DNA for the CDR3 is TGTGCCAGCAGTGGGGGGAGGGTAGCCGGCTACACCTTC. Protein sequence: CASSGGRVAGYTF. This sequence joins TRBV27 and TRBJ1-2, with D possibly matching TRBD1 (5 bases). Germline V gene lookup returns CDR1 MNHEY and CDR2 SMNVEV (reference sequence). This CDR3 is built from 13 residues. V was cut by 5 bases and J by 8 bases, with 15 bases left in between.

The V and J genes are TRBV7-9 and TRBJ2-1; possibly TRBD1 or TRBD2 for D (5 bases each). The CDR3 totals 15 residues. Germline CDR1 is SEHNR and CDR2 is FQNEAQ (reference sequence). Trimming took 5 bases from V and 4 from J, leaving 15 bases between them. In nucleotides, the CDR3 is TGTGCCAGCAGCCACATTCAGGGAGTATACAATGAGCAGTTCTTC. Its translation: CASSHIQGVYNEQFF.

The CDR3 DNA follows: TGTGCCAGCAGCCCCACAGGGAACTTCTACGAGCAGTACTTC. Translation: CASSPTGNFYEQYF. The V and J genes are TRBV7-3 and TRBJ2-7; a possible D gene is TRBD1 (6 bases). Trimming cost V 5 bases and J 3 bases, with 14 bases left between them. CDR1 is SGHTA, CDR2 FQGTGA, per germline. This CDR3 is built from 14 residues.

The chain uses TRBV28 and TRBJ2-7; 7 bases agree with TRBD2. Trimming removed 5 bases from V and 0 bases from J; junction bases left unmatched: 13. This CDR3 spans 17 amino acids. The V gene's germline CDR1 is MDHEN and CDR2 SYDVKM. CDR3 region: CASSVEALAEPSYEQYF. CDR3 DNA sequence: TGTGCCAGCAGTGTCGAAGCCCTAGCGGAGCCCTCCTACGAGCAGTACTTC.

The rearrangement uses TRBV5-1 and TRBJ2-7, with D possibly being TRBD1 or TRBD2 (5 bases each). Germline CDR1 and CDR2: SGHRS and YFSETQ. Trimming shortened V by 4 bases and J by 2 bases, and 16 bases separated the two germline ends. CDR3 length: 15 amino acids. Here the CDR3 reads CASSVWGRDAYEQYF. CDR3 nucleotides: TGCGCCAGCAGCGTCTGGGGACGGGATGCCTACGAGCAGTACTTC.

The chain links TRBV11-2 to TRBJ2-1, with 13 bases lining up with TRBD2. J was trimmed by 5 bases and V by 4 bases; bases with no gene match: 8. Germline V gene lookup returns CDR1 SGHAT and CDR2 FQNNGV. The CDR3 is made up of 17 amino acids. CDR3 in amino acids: CASSSLTGTSGNNEQFF. DNA of the CDR3: TGTGCCAGCAGCTCACTGACCGGGACTAGCGGGAACAATGAGCAGTTCTTC.

The chain carries TRBV4-1 and TRBJ1-1; TRBD1 might be the D (6 bases). V gave up 0 bases and J gave up 0 bases, with 14 bases separating them. The CDR3 runs to 17 residues. From germline, CDR1 is MGHRA and CDR2 YSYEKL. The chain's CDR3 is CASSQEEQGLMNTEAFF. In DNA form, the CDR3 reads TGCGCCAGCAGCCAAGAAGAACAGGGCCTCATGAACACTGAAGCTTTCTTT.

The chain carries TRBV27 and TRBJ2-7; possibly TRBD1 for D (6 bases). In germline, CDR1 is MNHEY, CDR2 SMNVEV (reference sequence). This CDR3 is built from 16 residues. Trimming pared 2 bases from V and 5 bases from J, leaving 19 bases between. The CDR3 here is CASSLLRGPPRDEQYF. The CDR3 DNA sequence: TGTGCCAGCAGTTTACTCAGGGGACCACCGAGGGACGAGCAGTACTTC.

CDR3 amino acids: CASSPTSGAAYEQYF. The CDR3 nucleotides read TGTGCCAGCAGCCCGACTAGCGGGGCAGCCTACGAGCAGTACTTC. The rearrangement uses TRBV6-4 and TRBJ2-7, with TRBD2 identical over 11 bases. Trimming removed 6 bases from V and 2 bases from J; junction bases left unmatched: 6. The CDR3 has 15 residues. Germline CDR1 is MRHNA and CDR2 is SNTAGT.

This clone was counted a single time. The V call is TRBV14, the J call TRBJ2-4; tentatively, D is TRBD1 (6 bases). CDR1 and CDR2 from the germline V gene are SGHDN and FVKESK. V lost 1 base, J lost 3 bases, and 28 bases lay in between. The CDR3 runs to 21 residues. This chain's CDR3 is CASSQGPTGTLVTAGKNIQYF. The CDR3 region has the DNA TGTGCCAGCAGCCAAGGCCCCACCGGGACATTAGTTACCGCGGGCAAAAACATTCAGTACTTC.

This chain joins TRBV7-9 and TRBJ2-5, with 8 bases aligning to TRBD1. The CDR3 covers 15 residues. Trimming took 8 bases from V and 2 from J; bases not matched to a gene: 10. CDR1 and CDR2 (germline): SEHNR, FQNEAQ (reference sequence). CDR3 residues: CASQRQGHSQETQYF. The CDR3 nucleotides read TGTGCCAGCCAACGACAGGGGCATTCTCAAGAGACCCAGTACTTC. Complete variable domain (other parts from reference TRBV7-9 and TRBJ2-5): DTGVSQNPRHKITKRGQNVTFRCDPISEHNRLYWYRQTLGQGPEFLTYFQNEAQLEKSRLLSDRFSAERPKGSFSTLEIQRTEQGDSAMYLCASQRQGHSQETQYFGPGTRLLVL.